This TCR beta chain was captured in a study of cytomegalovirus exposure and HLA in healthy donors. Amplification used 60 Vbeta primers and 13 Jbeta primers. The table came from immunoSEQ multiplex PCR; TCRdb's copy has only in-frame clones and leaves some out. The sample includes 90,000 to 100,000 clones, about 80% of them seen just once. Donors likely had unrecorded immune exposures despite being nominally healthy when sampled. General study points: Diagnosis of cytomegalovirus status made by the classifier reportedly showed high specificity and sensitivity. Versus the approximately 720-donor mean, an Asian-associated ancestry cluster reportedly showed fewer N-insertions in a later analysis. The only immune exposure information that was available was CMV serostatus.

In regard to this clone: Its antigen is as yet unknown.

Sequenced: PBMCs. This clonotype was obtained from a man in his 60s in good health and CMV-seropositive.

CDR3 loop: CASSRGTRALTEKLFF. As DNA, the CDR3 is TGTGCCAGCAGCCGAGGCACTAGGGCCCTTACCGAAAAACTGTTTTTT. This chain connects TRBV14 to TRBJ1-4; D unresolved. Between the trimmed V and J ends, which lost 4 bases and 8 bases, there was a span of 20 bases. The V gene's germline CDR1 is SGHDN and CDR2 FVKESK. The CDR3 contains 16 residues.